A single sample gave rise to the 29 T cell receptor beta chains below, sequenced in a study of CXCR3-negative and CXCR3-positive naive CD8 T cells. Study findings and constraints: Comparison of naive cells showed more hydrophobic TRB CDR3s in CXCR3-positive than in CXCR3-negative naive cells.

These TCRs are of unknown antigen specificity. UMI-labeled TRB cDNA libraries were prepared by 5' RACE. From its re-call of the 5' RACE reads, TCRdb lists each CDR3 protein once, without DNA. This sample contains 60,000 to 70,000 distinct CDR3 sequences. Sample: naive CXCR3+ CD8+ T cells from blood. Subset reported: CD45RO-CCR7+CD27+CD95- naive CD8+ T cells expressing CXCR3 (TNR3+). The receptors come from a human donor in good health. Some clones in this sample may be carry-over from other donors' samples.

The rearrangement links TRBV7-2 to TRBJ1-6. In germline, CDR1 is SGHTA, CDR2 FQGNSA. This CDR3 region has 14 residues. The CDR3 loop is CASSLGLGNSPLHF.

V and J are TRBV29-1 and TRBJ1-2. The V gene's germline CDR1 is SQVTM and CDR2 ANQGSEA. The CDR3 extends over 11 amino acids. CDR3: CSVEDGYGYTF.

The chain combines TRBV7-9 with TRBJ2-7; TCRdb calls TRBD1, which cannot be checked without DNA. Germline CDR1 SEHNR, CDR2 FQNEAQ (reference sequence). This CDR3 is 14 amino acids long. The CDR3 sequence is CASSQGPASYEQYF. Drawing the rest from reference TRBV7-9 and TRBJ2-7, the complete variable domain is DTGVSQNPRHKITKRGQNVTFRCDPISEHNRLYWYRQTLGQGPEFLTYFQNEAQLEKSRLLSDRFSAERPKGSFSTLEIQRTEQGDSAMYLCASSQGPASYEQYFGPGTRLTVT.

The CDR3 here is CASSQHSTGSSYEQYF. The rearrangement uses TRBV4-3 and TRBJ2-7; TCRdb lists TRBD1, though no DNA is available to test this call. The CDR3 extends over 16 amino acids. Germline V CDR1 and CDR2: LGHNA, YSLEER.

This sequence joins TRBV7-9 and TRBJ1-5; TCRdb proposes TRBD1, but this gene call is untestable without DNA. Looked up from germline, CDR1 is SEHNR and CDR2 is FQNEAQ (reference sequence). This CDR3 is built from 14 residues. CDR3 sequence: CATASGGQRQPQHF. The whole variable domain, remainder taken from reference TRBV7-9 and TRBJ1-5, is DTGVSQNPRHKITKRGQNVTFRCDPISEHNRLYWYRQTLGQGPEFLTYFQNEAQLEKSRLLSDRFSAERPKGSFSTLEIQRTEQGDSAMYLCATASGGQRQPQHFGDGTRLSIL.

The chain recombines TRBV20-1 with TRBJ1-1; TCRdb calls TRBD1, which cannot be checked without DNA. Germline lookup yields CDR1 DFQATT and CDR2 SNEGSKA (reference sequence). This CDR3 contains 14 residues. The CDR3 loop is CSARDYRGQGEAFF.

The genes are TRBV7-3 and TRBJ2-1; TCRdb lists TRBD2, though no DNA is available to test this call. This CDR3 contains 16 residues. CDR1 and CDR2 from the germline V gene are SGHTA and FQGTGA. The CDR3: CASSLIAGDSYNEQFF.

The chain is built from TRBV28 and TRBJ2-6. The germline gives CDR1 MDHEN, CDR2 SYDVKM. The CDR3 loop spans 15 amino acids. This CDR3 reads CASSLFETGANVLTF.

The rearrangement uses TRBV18 and TRBJ2-5. The CDR3 is 16 residues long. Germline loops: CDR1 KGHSH, CDR2 LQKENI. CDR3 residues: CASSPPVAGYQETQYF.

This chain connects TRBV6-2 or TRBV6-3 to TRBJ2-7. Germline-derived CDR1 and CDR2 are MNHEY and SVGEGT. CDR3 length equals 14 residues. The CDR3 spells CASSYELGPYEQYF.

CDR3 residues: CASSLSAGGDNEQFF. This chain uses TRBV11-2 with TRBJ2-1; with no DNA, the TCRdb D assignment of TRBD2 cannot be verified. The CDR3 consists of 15 residues. Germline V CDR1 and CDR2: SGHAT, FQNNGV.

The gene calls are TRBV18 and TRBJ1-1; the D call from TCRdb, TRBD1, cannot be confirmed without DNA. Germline-derived CDR1 and CDR2 are KGHSH and LQKENI. This CDR3 contains 15 residues. This chain's CDR3 is CASSPYGQKNTEAFF.

The V and J genes are TRBV4-3 and TRBJ2-1; TCRdb calls TRBD1, which cannot be checked without DNA. This CDR3 contains 17 residues. CDR1 and CDR2 (germline): LGHNA, YSLEER. The CDR3 region is CASSQGTGGAAWNEQFF.

The gene calls are TRBV10-3 and TRBJ2-1; the D gene TCRdb calls, TRBD1, cannot be checked with no DNA. This CDR3 is built from 13 residues. The germline gives CDR1 ENHRY, CDR2 SYGVKD. The CDR3 is CAIPGTGLDEQFF.

V and J are TRBV6-4 and TRBJ2-1; without DNA, the TCRdb call of TRBD1 cannot be checked. CDR1 MRHNA and CDR2 SNTAGT come from the germline V gene. The CDR3 consists of 15 residues. The chain's CDR3 is CASSDRDGSYNEQFF.

The chain couples TRBV19 to TRBJ2-1; TCRdb outputs TRBD1, but without DNA this stays unchecked. Germline CDR1 LNHDA, CDR2 SQIVND (reference sequence). This CDR3 has 15 amino acids. This chain's CDR3 is CASSTPPGGRNEQFF.

The chain carries TRBV28 and TRBJ2-7. This CDR3 spans 16 amino acids. Germline CDR1 MDHEN, CDR2 SYDVKM. The CDR3 loop reads CASSLILGGRTYEKYF. Variable domain in full (rest from reference TRBV28 and TRBJ2-7): DVKVTQSSRYLVKRTGEKVFLECVQDMDHENMFWYRQDPGLGLRLIYFSYDVKMKEKGDIPEGYSVSREKKERFSLILESASTNQTSMYLCASSLILGGRTYEKYFGPGTRLTVT.

V usage is TRBV29-1 and J usage is TRBJ1-2. The CDR3 is 13 residues long. Germline-derived CDR1 and CDR2 are SQVTM and ANQGSEA. CDR3 amino acids: CSGGPLGSIGYTF. The full variable domain, rest sourced from reference TRBV29-1 and TRBJ1-2, is SAVISQKPSRDICQRGTSLTIQCQVDSQVTMMFWYRQQPGQSLTLIATANQGSEATYESGFVIDKFPISRPNLTFSTLTVSNMSPEDSSIYLCSGGPLGSIGYTFGSGTRLTVV.

The gene calls are TRBV14 and TRBJ2-3; the D gene TCRdb calls, TRBD1, cannot be checked with no DNA. Germline V lookup: CDR1 SGHDN, CDR2 FVKESK. The CDR3 has 14 amino acids. The CDR3 loop reads CASSQLGHQDTQYF.

Here the CDR3 reads CSAEVGREVFYEQYF. The chain joins TRBV29-1 to TRBJ2-7; TCRdb indicates TRBD1, and absent DNA this call remains unverified. This CDR3 has 15 amino acids. CDR1 is SQVTM and CDR2 is ANQGSEA in the germline V gene.

The J gene is TRBJ1-5, the V gene TRBV25-1; the D gene TCRdb calls, TRBD1, cannot be checked with no DNA. Germline loops: CDR1 MGHDK, CDR2 SYGVNS. The CDR3 consists of 13 residues. The CDR3 loop reads CARGQGAGQPQHF.

This chain connects TRBV29-1 to TRBJ2-1; the TRBD1 assignment by TCRdb is unverifiable without DNA. CDR3 length equals 14 residues. Germline-derived CDR1 and CDR2 are SQVTM and ANQGSEA. CDR3 in amino acids: CSAESDRADNEQFF.

The chain links TRBV7-9 to TRBJ2-1; TCRdb calls TRBD1, which cannot be checked without DNA. CDR1 is SEHNR and CDR2 is FQNEAQ in the germline V gene (reference sequence). The CDR3 is made up of 18 amino acids. The CDR3 region is CASSSGEPGQGARNEQFF.

The CDR3 reads CASGLLAGTESTWNYGYTF. This rearrangement joins TRBV12-5 to TRBJ1-2; TCRdb's D call of TRBD1 is untestable without DNA. The length of the CDR3 is 19 residues. Germline CDR1 is LGHNT and CDR2 is FRNRAP.

The chain carries TRBV12-3 or TRBV12-4 and TRBJ2-5; TCRdb gives TRBD2 as the D gene, but with no DNA this cannot be confirmed. The CDR3 has 15 residues. The CDR3 reads CASSSPASLQETQYF.

This sequence joins TRBV29-1 and TRBJ1-5; TCRdb selects TRBD1, and the lack of DNA leaves this call unchecked. Germline V gene data show CDR1 as SQVTM and CDR2 as ANQGSEA. CDR3 length equals 15 residues. CDR3: CSVLLQGNSNQPQHF.

The V gene is TRBV7-7, the J gene TRBJ2-5; the TCRdb D gene call, TRBD1, has no DNA to confirm it. This CDR3 contains 14 residues. Looked up from germline, CDR1 is SSHAT and CDR2 is FNYEAQ (reference sequence). CDR3 region: CASSEDTYQETQYF.

The V call is TRBV7-9, the J call TRBJ1-2; TCRdb picks TRBD1, but there is no DNA to check that call. Germline V gives CDR1 SEHNR, CDR2 FQNEAQ (reference sequence). The CDR3 length is 11 residues. This CDR3 reads CASSFQGSYTF.

The chain carries TRBV7-9 and TRBJ2-5; as DNA is missing, the TRBD1 call by TCRdb cannot be tested. The CDR3 consists of 15 residues. The germline V gene encodes CDR1 SEHNR and CDR2 FQNEAQ (reference sequence). CDR3 loop: CASSPQRQGQETQYF.